The 6 T cell receptor beta chains reported below all come from one sample, sequenced in a study of response to subunit inactivated influenza vaccine. TCRdb used MiXCR to reprocess the RT-PCR reads, holding one entry per CDR3 protein. The repertoire has hundreds of thousands of distinct CDR3 sequences, roughly 12% of them found once; the top ten carry approximately 10%. These data also featured in a second study, about T cells expressing NK-cell markers. In that study: TCR beta cDNA was made by 5'RACE template switching with UMIs.

The source was PBMCs from blood, collected on the day of vaccination. The receptors derive from a man between 45 and 60 years old who received an inactivated influenza vaccine.

This clonotype was observed a handful of times. This chain connects TRBV6-2 or TRBV6-3 to TRBJ1-2, with TRBD1 matching over 10 bases. This CDR3 is built from 14 residues. Looked up from germline, CDR1 is MNHEY and CDR2 is SVGEGT. V lost 6 bases, J lost 4 bases, and 5 bases stayed unmatched. The CDR3 loop reads CASRVDRGIYGYTF. DNA of the CDR3: TGTGCCAGCAGGGTGGACAGGGGGATCTATGGCTACACCTTC.

The V call is TRBV20-1, the J call TRBJ1-2; D gene uncertain. The CDR3 sequence is 15 residues long. From germline, CDR1 is DFQATT and CDR2 SNEGSKA (reference sequence). The germline V and J ends were trimmed by 0 bases and 2 bases, with 13 bases remaining between them. CDR3 protein: CSARDSSRRNYGYTF. For the CDR3, the DNA is TGCAGTGCTAGAGATTCGTCTCGCCGAAACTATGGCTACACCTTC.

This clonotype was counted at least ten times. The chain couples TRBV7-8 to TRBJ2-5; 11 bases line up with TRBD2. This CDR3 has 17 amino acids. The V and J ends lost 6 bases and 2 bases, in that order; junction bases with no gene match: 11. CDR1 is SGHVS and CDR2 is FQNEAQ in the germline V gene. Here the CDR3 DNA reads TGTGCCAGCAGGGATGCTAGCGGGAGGCCAATTCAAGAGACCCAGTACTTC. Translating gives CASRDASGRPIQETQYF.

The CDR3 reads CASSPSTGSNEQFF. The CDR3 nucleotides read TGTGCCAGCAGTCCATCGACAGGTTCGAATGAGCAGTTCTTC. The V and J genes are TRBV12-3 or TRBV12-4 and TRBJ2-1; possible D gene TRBD1, 6 bases. V was pared by 5 bases and J by 7 bases, with 15 bases between. This CDR3 is 14 amino acids long.

The chain recombines TRBV2 with TRBJ2-2, with TRBD2 matching over 12 bases. J lost 3 bases, V lost 5 bases, and 4 bases had no gene match. Germline CDR1 and CDR2: SNHLY and FYNNEI. This CDR3 comprises 16 residues. DNA for the CDR3: TGTGCCAGCAGTCCAACTAGCGGGAGGTACACCGGGGAGCTGTTTTTT. As protein: CASSPTSGRYTGELFF. Variable domain in full (rest from reference TRBV2 and TRBJ2-2): EPEVTQTPSHQVTQMGQEVILRCVPISNHLYFYWYRQILGQKVEFLVSFYNNEISEKSEIFDDQFSVERPDGSNFTLKIRSTKLEDSAMYFCASSPTSGRYTGELFFGEGSRLTVL.

This clonotype was detected only a few times. The rearrangement uses TRBV5-1 and TRBJ1-2; 7 bases line up with TRBD1. CDR1 and CDR2 from the germline V gene are SGHRS and YFSETQ. V trimming: 0 bases; J trimming: 7 bases; junction bases outside the gene matches: 6. This CDR3 spans 14 amino acids. The CDR3 sequence is CASSLGQGVGGYTF. CDR3 nucleotide sequence: TGCGCCAGCAGCTTGGGACAGGGAGTAGGTGGCTACACCTTC.